This is a list of T cell receptor beta chains from one sample in a study of T cells in Graves' hyperthyroidism and ophthalmopathy. TCRdb processed the multiplex PCR reads anew with MiXCR; each CDR3 protein has one entry. The sample gives around 200,000 distinct CDR3 sequences, about a sixth of which show up once; about 45% is in the top ten. Sequenced sample: blood. The receptors here all came from a man in his forties with Graves' hyperthyroidism. Each CDR3 is given with its conserved first and last residue.

cdr3_aa: CASSHLGQGNSNQPQHF
j_call: TRBJ1-5
v_call: TRBV4-2

cdr3_aa: CASSRTGRETQYF
j_call: TRBJ2-5
v_call: TRBV6-1

cdr3_aa: CSARDRTRQETQYF
j_call: TRBJ2-5
v_call: TRBV20-1

cdr3_aa: CASSEGGTSLSTDTQYF
j_call: TRBJ2-3
v_call: TRBV2

cdr3_aa: CASSPPLTNEKLFF
j_call: TRBJ1-4
v_call: TRBV18

cdr3_aa: CASSPSGTVYGYTF
j_call: TRBJ1-2
v_call: TRBV7-9

cdr3_aa: CASSAVPYNEQFF
j_call: TRBJ2-1
v_call: TRBV6-4

cdr3_aa: CASSQTGGRNTIYF
j_call: TRBJ1-3
v_call: TRBV18

cdr3_aa: CASSDSRTRYSNQPQHF
j_call: TRBJ1-5
v_call: TRBV6-4

cdr3_aa: CASSPAGGRPYNEQFF
j_call: TRBJ2-1
v_call: TRBV19

cdr3_aa: CASKGEQETQYF
j_call: TRBJ2-5
v_call: TRBV12-3/TRBV12-4

cdr3_aa: CASSFVGRQNYGYTF
j_call: TRBJ1-2
v_call: TRBV27

cdr3_aa: CASSRERDTQYF
j_call: TRBJ2-3
v_call: TRBV2

cdr3_aa: CASTLRMTNSNQPQHF
j_call: TRBJ1-5
v_call: TRBV28

cdr3_aa: CASNITGTQRQETQYF
j_call: TRBJ2-5
v_call: TRBV28

cdr3_aa: CATSRDQGGDEQYF
j_call: TRBJ2-7
v_call: TRBV15

cdr3_aa: CASSTRDRGTYEQYF
j_call: TRBJ2-7
v_call: TRBV19

cdr3_aa: CASRSGLAGVYNEQFF
j_call: TRBJ2-1
v_call: TRBV28

cdr3_aa: CASSLQATNEKLFF
j_call: TRBJ1-4
v_call: TRBV7-2

cdr3_aa: CASSYRTEHTGELFF
j_call: TRBJ2-2
v_call: TRBV6-2/TRBV6-3

cdr3_aa: CASSGTSGSETQYF
j_call: TRBJ2-5
v_call: TRBV2

cdr3_aa: CASSLVQTPEKLFF
j_call: TRBJ1-4
v_call: TRBV7-6

cdr3_aa: CSARGQGSTNEKLFF
j_call: TRBJ1-4
v_call: TRBV20-1

cdr3_aa: CASSPPVRPPGNEQFF
j_call: TRBJ2-1
v_call: TRBV18

cdr3_aa: CSAKKPGQGLGFGEQYF
j_call: TRBJ2-7
v_call: TRBV20-1

cdr3_aa: CASSPLRQNTEAFF
j_call: TRBJ1-1
v_call: TRBV7-2

cdr3_aa: CASSTWGQETQYF
j_call: TRBJ2-5
v_call: TRBV18

cdr3_aa: CAWSVGASGGTDTQYF
j_call: TRBJ2-3
v_call: TRBV30

cdr3_aa: CASSLIAGSTDTQYF
j_call: TRBJ2-3
v_call: TRBV5-1

cdr3_aa: CASSAEIRLGGYTF
j_call: TRBJ1-2
v_call: TRBV9

cdr3_aa: CASSARTGRNEQFF
j_call: TRBJ2-1
v_call: TRBV28